This T cell receptor beta chain was identified during a study of blood T cell repertoires in COVID-19 (dated by TCRdb to the early 2020s). General notes on the study: Samples from collaborators originated in the United States, Italy and Spain and spanned both the acute and convalescent phases of COVID-19. The prospective study material was composed of cDNA or gDNA derived from T cells, B-cell-depleted T cells, or PBMCs. Deeply sampled blood TCRbeta repertoires from subjects exposed to, actively infected with, or recovered from COVID-19 were included in the dataset. The repertoires were made available in a free public database intended to serve as a resource for research on the immune response to SARS-CoV-2. The samples were drawn from the first 160 participants of the ongoing ImmuneRACE study and from 1,254 subjects provided by 6 global collaborators. Sample metadata almost always included a de-identified subject ID, COVID-19 status, age in years and sex. Where available, HLA class I and class II types were taken from metadata supplied by the sample provider and were not determined by assay-based typing. What the study reported, not specific to this receptor: The amount of clinical and demographic metadata varied by source and participant and was provided uncurated.

In regard to this clone: The target of this receptor is not known. Nothing much larger sits one base from this clone, and base qualities are not available.

Trimming takes 2 bases from V and 7 bases from J, and the germline ends sit 11 bases apart. Measured from the cysteine to the phenylalanine, the CDR3 is 13 residues long. The CDR3 DNA has 39 bases and is translated from base 1. The collaborating institutions used their own protocols to collect whole blood in K2EDTA tubes. For TCRbeta analysis, collaborator samples were shipped as frozen whole blood, as isolated PBMCs, or as DNA extracted from either sample type. TCRbeta CDR3 regions were amplified from genomic DNA using the immunoSEQ Assay, a bias-controlled multiplex PCR. Per the authors' processing: The number of nucleated cells in each sample was estimated by amplification of reference gene primers within the assay. To quantify the absolute abundance of each unique TCRbeta CDR3 rearrangement, sequence reads were collapsed and filtered. Productive Simpson clonality was computed per sample as the square root of Simpson's diversity index over productive rearrangements. TCRdb stores this immuneACCESS table with in-frame sequences only. Part of the clones is absent; in the studies checked, under half of the shortfall reflects unresolved V genes, and no reason is known for the rest. V and J calls and clone size follow that table, whereas D and trimming were derived from the DNA. The sample table shows some 110,000 clones, and roughly 81% are seen once. Approximately 1.5% of the sample rests with the top ten.

The sequence joins TRBV12-3 or TRBV12-4 to TRBJ1-2; the D gene is perhaps TRBD1, from 5 matching bases. The sequenced sample consisted of peripheral blood. This receptor was identified in a middle-aged man with acute or convalescent COVID-19. The CDR3 region reads CASSLRARAGYTF. The nucleotides read TGTGCCAGCAGTTTAAGGGCCAGGGCTGGCTACACCTTC.